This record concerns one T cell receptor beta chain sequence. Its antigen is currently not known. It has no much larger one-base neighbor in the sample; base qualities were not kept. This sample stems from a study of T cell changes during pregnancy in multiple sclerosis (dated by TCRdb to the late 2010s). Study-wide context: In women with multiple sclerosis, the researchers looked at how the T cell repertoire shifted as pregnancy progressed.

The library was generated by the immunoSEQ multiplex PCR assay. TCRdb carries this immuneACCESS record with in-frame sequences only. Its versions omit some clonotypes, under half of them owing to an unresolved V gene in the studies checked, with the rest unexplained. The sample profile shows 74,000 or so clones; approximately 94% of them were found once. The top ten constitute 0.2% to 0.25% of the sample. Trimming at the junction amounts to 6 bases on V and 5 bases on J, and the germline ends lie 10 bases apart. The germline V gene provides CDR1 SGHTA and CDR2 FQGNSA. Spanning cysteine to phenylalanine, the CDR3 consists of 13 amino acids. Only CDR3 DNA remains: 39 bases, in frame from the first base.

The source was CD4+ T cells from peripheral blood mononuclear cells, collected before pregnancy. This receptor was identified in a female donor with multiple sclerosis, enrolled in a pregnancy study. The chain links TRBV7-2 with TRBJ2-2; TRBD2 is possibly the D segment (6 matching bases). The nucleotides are TGTGCCAGCAGGATGGCGGGGACCGGGGAGCTGTTTTTT. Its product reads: CASRMAGTGELFF.